This TCR beta chain was captured by sequencing in a study of blood T cell repertoires in COVID-19. The table came from immunoSEQ multiplex PCR; TCRdb's copy has only in-frame clones and leaves some out. Here the sample spans 150,000 or so clones, roughly 88% being singletons. The clonotype was recovered from a man in his fifties or sixties with acute or convalescent COVID-19. What was sequenced was peripheral blood.

In DNA, the CDR3 is TGTGCCAGCAGCTTGGTAGTAGCGGGGGGCCTCTCTGGTGAGCAGTTCTTC. Translated, it gives CASSLVVAGGLSGEQFF. The V call is TRBV5-5, the J call TRBJ2-1, with 10 bases matching TRBD2. Germline V CDR1 and CDR2: SGHKS, YYEKEE (reference sequence). With V trimmed by 0 bases and J by 9 bases, 12 bases remained unmatched. The CDR3 has 17 amino acids.